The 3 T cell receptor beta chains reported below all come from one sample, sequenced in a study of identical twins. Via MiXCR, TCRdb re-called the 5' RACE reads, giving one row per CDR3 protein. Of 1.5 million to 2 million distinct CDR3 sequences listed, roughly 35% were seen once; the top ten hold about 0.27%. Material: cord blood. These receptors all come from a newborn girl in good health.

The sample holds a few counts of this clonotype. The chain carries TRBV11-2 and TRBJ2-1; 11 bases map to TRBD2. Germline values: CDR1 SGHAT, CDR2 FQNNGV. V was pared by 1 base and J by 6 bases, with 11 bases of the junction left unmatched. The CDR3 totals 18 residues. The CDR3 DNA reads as TGTGCCAGCAGCTTAGGGACCCTAGCGGGGGGAAGCGTCAATGAGCAGTTCTTC. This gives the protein CASSLGTLAGGSVNEQFF.

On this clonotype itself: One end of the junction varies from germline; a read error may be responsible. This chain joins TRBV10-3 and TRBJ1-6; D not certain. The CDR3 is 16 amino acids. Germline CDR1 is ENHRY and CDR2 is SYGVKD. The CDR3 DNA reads TGTGCCATCAGTGAGTCCGAAGTAATGTATAATTCACCCCCCCACTTT. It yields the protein CAISESEVMYNSPPHF.

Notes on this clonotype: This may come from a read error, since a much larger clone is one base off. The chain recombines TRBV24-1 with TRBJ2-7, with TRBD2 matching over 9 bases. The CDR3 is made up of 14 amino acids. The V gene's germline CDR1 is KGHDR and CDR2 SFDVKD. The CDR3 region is CAASVGTSSYEQYF. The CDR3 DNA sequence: TGTGCCGCCAGTGTCGGGACTAGCAGTTACGAGCAGTACTTC.